A single sample gave rise to the 14 T cell receptor beta chains below, sequenced in a study of T cells in Graves' hyperthyroidism and ophthalmopathy (dated by TCRdb to the late 2010s). The library came from multiplex PCR. The run used an Illumina HiSeq 2000. Amplification of TCR beta CDR3 regions was carried out from RNA transcripts. The TCR CDR3 was subjected to a first round of RT-PCR using the HTBI primer set and the Qiagen OneStep RT-PCR kit. The public reads were reprocessed in TCRdb via fastp at Q25 and MiXCR, keeping in-frame beta chains. One record per CDR3 amino acid sequence lists the most common genes and DNA. This sample holds under 350,000 distinct CDR3 sequences; around 15% were observed only once. Jointly, the top ten make up less than 70% of the sample. Sequencing input: blood. The receptors come from a woman aged 55-69 years with Graves' ophthalmopathy.

This clonotype has ten or more counts. The CDR3 nucleotides are TGCAGTGGCCTTTCCGGGACACTTAATTCACCCCTCCACTTT. It codes for CSGLSGTLNSPLHF. This rearrangement joins TRBV20-1 to TRBJ1-6; D may be TRBD1 (6 bases). CDR3 length: 14 amino acids. Germline V gives CDR1 DFQATT, CDR2 SNEGSKA (reference sequence). The V gene lost 7 bases and the J gene lost 6 bases, with 16 bases spanning the gap.

Regarding this clonotype: A much larger clone sits a single nucleotide away, making a read error possible. V and J are TRBV7-2 and TRBJ2-5, with a tentative D call TRBD2 (6 bases). The CDR3 loop spans 15 amino acids. The V and J ends lost 4 bases and 3 bases respectively, with 15 bases between them. Germline CDR1 SGHTA, CDR2 FQGNSA. The CDR3 DNA reads as TGTGCCAGCAGCTCCTTTAACGGGGGAGAAGAGACCCAGTACTTC. Translating it yields CASSSFNGGEETQYF.

Regarding this clonotype: Mismatch with germline at one junction end may stem from a read error. The chain recombines TRBV6-1 with TRBJ1-5; possibly TRBD1 for D (6 bases). Germline values: CDR1 MNHNS, CDR2 SASEGT. CDR3 length: 13 amino acids. DNA for the CDR3: TGTGCCATCAGCGAAGCAGGGGATCAGCCCGAGCATTTT. This gives the protein CAISEAGDQPEHF.

The table lists this clonotype with many counts. The rearrangement links TRBV5-1 to TRBJ2-7; 10 nucleotides line up with TRBD1. Germline assignment: CDR1 SGHRS and CDR2 YFSETQ. After removal of 4 bases from V and 5 bases from J, the junction contained 9 bases not matched to a gene. The CDR3 totals 15 residues. The CDR3 loop is CASSLLPGQGNEQYF. The CDR3 nucleotides read TGCGCCAGCAGCCTACTTCCGGGACAGGGGAACGAGCAGTACTTC.

Turning to this clonotype: The conserved closing phenylalanine or tryptophan is absent in this CDR3, likely reflecting a read error. The limits of the CDR3 on the DNA are not certain, so only TCRdb's listed CDR3 is given. The gene calls are TRBV20-1 and TRBJ1-2; no DNA check was done on the table's D call, TRBD1. Germline lookup yields CDR1 DFQATT and CDR2 SNEGSKA (reference sequence). The CDR3 contains 14 residues when both ends are counted. The chain's CDR3 is CSAPLRTGDYGYTC.

In this sample, this clonotype turned up many times. This chain connects TRBV6-1 to TRBJ2-5, with 16 bases that match TRBD2. V shed 5 bases, J shed 8 bases, and the junction held 8 bases outside the gene matches. This CDR3 contains 16 residues. Looked up from germline, CDR1 is MNHNS and CDR2 is SASEGT. The CDR3 protein is CASSRTGTSGRATQYF. The CDR3 DNA reads TGTGCCAGCAGTCGCACCGGGACTAGCGGGAGGGCAACCCAGTACTTC.

This clonotype was detected ten times or more. This chain joins TRBV7-2 and TRBJ2-7; TRBD1 matches 7 bases. J gave up 4 bases and V 2 bases, and 2 bases lay outside the gene matches. The CDR3 totals 13 residues. Germline V CDR1 and CDR2: SGHTA, FQGNSA. CDR3 amino acids: CASSLNRGYEQYF. The DNA of the CDR3 is TGTGCCAGCAGCTTAAACAGGGGTTACGAGCAGTACTTC.

This clonotype was found many times. This chain connects TRBV6-2 or TRBV6-3 to TRBJ2-7; D tentatively reads TRBD1 or TRBD2 (5 bases each). This CDR3 region has 14 residues. The V end lost 0 bases, the J end lost 0 bases, and 6 bases lay between the germline ends. CDR1 and CDR2 from the germline V gene are MNHEY and SVGEGT. The CDR3, as DNA: TGTGCCAGCAGTTACTCGGGGGTCTCCTACGAGCAGTACTTC. Protein sequence: CASSYSGVSYEQYF.

This clonotype was recorded once. This chain joins TRBV4-3 and TRBJ1-5; tentative D call: TRBD1 (6 bases). Germline V lookup: CDR1 LGHNA, CDR2 YSLEER. CDR3 length: 14 residues. V lost 0 bases and J 5 bases, leaving 8 bases between the germline ends. The CDR3 nucleotides are TGCGCCAGCAGCCAAGATTGGACAGATCAGCCCCAGCATTTT. The encoded protein is CASSQDWTDQPQHF.

The V and J genes are TRBV3-1 and TRBJ2-7; 8 bases align to TRBD2. V was pared by 4 bases and J by 6 bases, with 17 bases of the junction left unmatched. The CDR3 length is 17 residues. Looked up from germline, CDR1 is LGHDT and CDR2 is YNNKEL (reference sequence). The CDR3 nucleotides read TGTGCCAGCAGCCGTGGACTAGCCGGGAGTACTCTGGGCGAGCAGTACTTC. It encodes CASSRGLAGSTLGEQYF.

The sample holds many counts of this clonotype. This sequence joins TRBV7-2 and TRBJ1-2; a weak D match, TRBD1 (6 bases). The V end was cut by 2 bases, the J end by 4 bases, with 20 bases between. This CDR3 region has 17 residues. Germline CDR1 reads SGHTA; CDR2 reads FQGNSA. Written as DNA, the CDR3 is TGTGCCAGCAGCTTAAACCCCTATCCTGAGGGGGGCTATGGCTACACCTTC. Its translation: CASSLNPYPEGGYGYTF.

Ten or more counts support this clonotype. The CDR3, as DNA: TGCAGTGCTAAAGGGACAGGGGGCTACGCTGGGGCCAACGTCCTGACTTTC. This gives the protein CSAKGTGGYAGANVLTF. This chain connects TRBV20-1 to TRBJ2-6, with 12 positions matching TRBD1. This CDR3 spans 17 amino acids. V dropped 4 bases and J dropped 2; count of bases not matched to a gene: 6. The germline CDR1 and CDR2 sequences are DFQATT and SNEGSKA (reference sequence).

In nucleotides, the CDR3 is TGTGCCAGCAGTGGACCTCCACCTGGAAACACCATATATTTT. Translation gives CASSGPPPGNTIYF. The chain joins TRBV6-1 to TRBJ1-3; D ambiguous. V was clipped by 4 bases and J by 2 bases, with 9 bases between them. CDR1 MNHNS and CDR2 SASEGT come from the germline V gene. The CDR3 sequence is 14 residues long.

This clonotype has just a few counts. The chain combines TRBV5-1 with TRBJ1-2; no definite D call. Trimming removed 0 bases from V and 6 bases from J, with 21 bases in between. Germline loops: CDR1 SGHRS, CDR2 YFSETQ. The CDR3 length is 17 residues. The CDR3 reads CASSLGNSPGSTHGYTF. CDR3 sequence (DNA): TGCGCCAGCAGCTTGGGTAACAGTCCCGGCTCTACACATGGCTACACCTTC.